The TCR beta chain under discussion was sequenced for a study of response to subunit inactivated influenza vaccine. Unmatched junction bases numbered 7, after V lost 4 bases and J lost 2 bases. The CDR3 contains 16 residues. Per germline, CDR1 SGHVS and CDR2 FNYEAQ. Overall study findings and caveats: Authors proposed each seasonal influenza vaccination draws in few new T cells.

A few counts support this clonotype. The target antigen is unknown. MiXCR, applied by TCRdb to the RT-PCR reads, yields one record per CDR3 protein. The sample lists about 650,000 distinct CDR3 sequences; around 14% were seen once. The sequence came from a man between 50 and 59 years old who received an inactivated influenza vaccine. V and J are TRBV7-6 and TRBJ2-2; 7 nucleotides match TRBD2. The sequencing here drew on PBMCs from blood, taken 11 to 12 days after vaccination. CDR3 sequence: CASSSAGVINTGELFF. The DNA of the CDR3 is TGTGCCAGCAGCTCCGCGGGAGTGATAAACACCGGGGAGCTGTTTTTT.